This T cell receptor beta chain came from a study of regulatory T cells in long-lasting Graves disease. About the study: Patients with persistent Graves' disease had over 5 years of antithyroid drugs and persistent TSH receptor antibodies.

The TCR beta library used iRepertoire HTBI primers with Arm-PCR amplification of CDR3. MiXCR was run by TCRdb on the multiplex PCR reads, yielding one entry per CDR3 protein. The sample yields about 460,000 distinct CDR3 sequences, roughly 23% seen once. Sample time point: persistent/refractory GD, antithyroid drugs over 5 years with positive TRAb. Extracted PBMC RNA gave rise to the TCR library. The junction had 3 bases not matched to a gene; V was cut back by 4 bases and J by 1 base. The germline gives CDR1 MNHGY, CDR2 SVAAGI. This CDR3 comprises 15 residues. Sequencing used peripheral blood mononuclear cells (PBMCs), obtained when the disease was refractory, from a patient treated with antithyroid drugs. The chain couples TRBV6-9 to TRBJ2-2; 7 bases map to TRBD2. This clonotype was sampled from a female donor with Graves disease. CDR3 coding DNA: TGTGCCAGCAGTTGGGGCGGGGGGAACACCGGGGAGCTGTTTTTT. It yields the protein CASSWGGGNTGELFF.